Here is one T cell receptor (beta chain) with its context. The sample comes from a study of blood T cell repertoires in COVID-19. Turning to the study itself: Acute-phase and convalescent COVID-19 samples originated in the United States, Italy and Spain. T cells, B-cell-depleted T cells, or PBMCs provided the cDNA or gDNA that served as material.

In germline, CDR1 is SNHLY, CDR2 FYNNEI. The V gene lost 7 bases and the J gene lost 4 bases, with 7 bases spanning the gap. The CDR3 runs to 11 residues. As handled by the study authors: Cell counts per sample came from amplifying reference gene primers. Only in-frame clones appear in the TCRdb table, and some are missing; sequencing was by immunoSEQ multiplex PCR. Clonal size and the V and J genes are those of that table, whereas D and trimming came from the DNA. Among roughly 400,000 clones, roughly 87% were seen once, and the ten largest hold roughly 0.66%. Sequenced sample: PBMCs or T cells enriched from blood (not recorded which). The rearrangement uses TRBV2 and TRBJ1-1; D is unclear. The sequence derives from a man aged 18 to 30 who had recovered from COVID-19. DNA of the CDR3: TGTGCCAGCAAGGAGGGCACTGAAGCTTTCTTT. Translated: CASKEGTEAFF.